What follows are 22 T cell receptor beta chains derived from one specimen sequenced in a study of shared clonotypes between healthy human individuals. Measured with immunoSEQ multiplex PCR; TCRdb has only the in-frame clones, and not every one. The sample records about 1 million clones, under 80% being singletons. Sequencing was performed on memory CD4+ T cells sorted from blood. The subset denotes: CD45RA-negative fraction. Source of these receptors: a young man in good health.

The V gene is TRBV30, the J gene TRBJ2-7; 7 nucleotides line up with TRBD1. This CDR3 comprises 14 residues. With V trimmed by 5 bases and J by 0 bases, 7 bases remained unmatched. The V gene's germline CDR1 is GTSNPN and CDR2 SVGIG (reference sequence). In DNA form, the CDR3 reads TGTGCCTGGGACAGGGCCTTAAGCTCCTACGAGCAGTACTTC. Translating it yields CAWDRALSSYEQYF. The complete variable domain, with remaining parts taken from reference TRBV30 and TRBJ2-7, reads SQTIHQWPATLVQPVGSPLSLECTVEGTSNPNLYWYRQAAGRGLQLLFYSVGIGQISSEVPQNLSASRPQDRQFILSSKKLLLSDSGFYLCAWDRALSSYEQYFGPGTRLTVT.

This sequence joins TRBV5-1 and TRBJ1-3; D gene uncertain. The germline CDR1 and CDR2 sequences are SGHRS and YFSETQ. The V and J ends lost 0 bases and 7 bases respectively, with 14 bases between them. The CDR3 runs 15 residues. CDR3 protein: CASSLAGSGGNTIYF. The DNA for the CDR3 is TGCGCCAGCAGCTTGGCAGGCAGTGGCGGCAACACCATATATTTT.

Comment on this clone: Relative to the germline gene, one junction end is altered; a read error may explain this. The CDR3 spells CASSATGQGDGTQYF. The CDR3 DNA follows: TGTGCTAGCAGCGCAACCGGACAGGGGGACGGGACCCAGTACTTC. The chain is built from TRBV7-7 and TRBJ2-5, with 10 bases matching TRBD1. Germline CDR1 SSHAT, CDR2 FNYEAQ (reference sequence). CDR3 length: 15 amino acids.

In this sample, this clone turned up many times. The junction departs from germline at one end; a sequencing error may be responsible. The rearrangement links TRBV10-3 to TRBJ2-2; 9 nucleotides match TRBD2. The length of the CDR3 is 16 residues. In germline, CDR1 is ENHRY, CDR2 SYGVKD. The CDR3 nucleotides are TGTGCCAGCAGTGAGACTGGCGGGGGGGCCTCCGGGGAGCTGTTTTTT. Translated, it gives CASSETGGGASGELFF.

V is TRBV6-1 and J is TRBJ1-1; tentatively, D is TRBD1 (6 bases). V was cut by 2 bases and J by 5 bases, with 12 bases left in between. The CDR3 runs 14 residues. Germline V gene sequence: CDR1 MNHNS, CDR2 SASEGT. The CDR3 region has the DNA TGTGCCAGCAGTGAACCGGGGGCGCGGACTGAAGCTTTCTTT. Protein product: CASSEPGARTEAFF.

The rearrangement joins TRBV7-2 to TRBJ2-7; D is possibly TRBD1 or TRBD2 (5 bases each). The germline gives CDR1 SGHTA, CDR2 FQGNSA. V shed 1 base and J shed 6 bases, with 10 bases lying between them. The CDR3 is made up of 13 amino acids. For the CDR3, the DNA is TGTGCCAGCAGCTTAGGGGGGAGAAGCGAGCAGTACTTC. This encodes CASSLGGRSEQYF.

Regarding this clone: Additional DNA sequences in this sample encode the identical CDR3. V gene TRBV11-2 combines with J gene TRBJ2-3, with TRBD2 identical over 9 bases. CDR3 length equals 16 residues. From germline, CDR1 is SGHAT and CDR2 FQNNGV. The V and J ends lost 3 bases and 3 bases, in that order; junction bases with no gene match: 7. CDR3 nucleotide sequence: TGTGCCAGCAGCTTCTTAGCGGGAGCGGGGACAGATACGCAGTATTTT. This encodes CASSFLAGAGTDTQYF.

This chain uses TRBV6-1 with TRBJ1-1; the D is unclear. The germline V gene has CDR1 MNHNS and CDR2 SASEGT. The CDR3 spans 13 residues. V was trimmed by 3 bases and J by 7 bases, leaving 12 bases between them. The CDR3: CASSDPPLGEAFF. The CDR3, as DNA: TGTGCCAGCAGTGACCCCCCCCTCGGTGAAGCTTTCTTT.

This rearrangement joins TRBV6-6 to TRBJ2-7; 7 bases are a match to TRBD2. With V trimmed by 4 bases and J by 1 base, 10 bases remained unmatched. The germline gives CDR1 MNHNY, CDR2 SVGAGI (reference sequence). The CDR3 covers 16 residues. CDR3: CASSSRGSGVSYEQYF. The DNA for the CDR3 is TGTGCCAGCAGTTCACGCGGGAGCGGGGTTTCCTACGAGCAGTACTTC.

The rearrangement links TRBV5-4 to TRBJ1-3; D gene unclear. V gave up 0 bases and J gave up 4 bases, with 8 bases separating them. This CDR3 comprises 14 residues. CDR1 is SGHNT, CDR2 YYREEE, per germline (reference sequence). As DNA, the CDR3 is TGTGCCAGCAGCTTGGGGCTTCTAGGAAACACCATATATTTT. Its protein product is CASSLGLLGNTIYF.

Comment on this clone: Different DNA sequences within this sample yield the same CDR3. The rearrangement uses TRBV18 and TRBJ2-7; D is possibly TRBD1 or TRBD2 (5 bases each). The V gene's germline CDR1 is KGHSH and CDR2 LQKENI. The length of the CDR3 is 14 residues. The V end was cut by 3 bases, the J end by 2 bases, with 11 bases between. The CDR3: CASSPGTATYEQYF. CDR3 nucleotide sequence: TGTGCCAGCTCACCCGGGACGGCAACCTACGAGCAGTACTTC.

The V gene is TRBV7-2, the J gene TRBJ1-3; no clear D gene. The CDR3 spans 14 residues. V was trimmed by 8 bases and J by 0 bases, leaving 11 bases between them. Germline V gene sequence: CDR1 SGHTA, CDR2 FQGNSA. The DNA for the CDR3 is TGTGCCAGCGGAAGGGCCGGCTCTGGAAACACCATATATTTT. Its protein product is CASGRAGSGNTIYF.

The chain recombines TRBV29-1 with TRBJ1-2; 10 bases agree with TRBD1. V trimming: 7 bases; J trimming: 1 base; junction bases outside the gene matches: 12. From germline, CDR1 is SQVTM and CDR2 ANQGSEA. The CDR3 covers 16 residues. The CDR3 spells CSAGGTGQGGNYGYTF. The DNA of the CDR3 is TGCAGCGCGGGAGGAACCGGACAGGGGGGTAACTATGGCTACACCTTC.

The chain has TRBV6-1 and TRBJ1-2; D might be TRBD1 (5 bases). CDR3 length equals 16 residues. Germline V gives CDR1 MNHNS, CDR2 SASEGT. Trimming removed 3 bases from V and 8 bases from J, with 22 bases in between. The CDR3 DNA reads TGTGCCAGCAGTGAGGGGGGACTGGGCAGAAACGCCGGCTACACCTTC. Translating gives CASSEGGLGRNAGYTF.

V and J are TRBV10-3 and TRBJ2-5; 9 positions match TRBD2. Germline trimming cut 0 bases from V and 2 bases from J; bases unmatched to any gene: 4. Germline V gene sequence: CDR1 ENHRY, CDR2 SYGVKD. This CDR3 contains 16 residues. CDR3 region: CAISESAGGRQETQYF. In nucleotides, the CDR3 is TGTGCCATCAGTGAGTCGGCGGGAGGGAGACAAGAGACCCAGTACTTC.

The DNA of the CDR3 is TGCGCCAGCAGCTTGGTCCCAGGGGGCTTGTACGAGCAGTACTTC. Its protein is CASSLVPGGLYEQYF. The genes are TRBV5-1 and TRBJ2-7; 8 bases fit TRBD1. Germline V gives CDR1 SGHRS, CDR2 YFSETQ. CDR3 length: 15 residues. After removal of 0 bases from V and 4 bases from J, the junction contained 6 bases not matched to a gene.

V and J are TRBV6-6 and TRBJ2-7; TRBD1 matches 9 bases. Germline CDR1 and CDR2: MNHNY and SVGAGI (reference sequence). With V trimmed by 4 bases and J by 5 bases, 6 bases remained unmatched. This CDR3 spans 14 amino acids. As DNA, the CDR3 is TGTGCCAGCAGTTCCGGGACAGGGTACCACGAGCAGTACTTC. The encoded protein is CASSSGTGYHEQYF.

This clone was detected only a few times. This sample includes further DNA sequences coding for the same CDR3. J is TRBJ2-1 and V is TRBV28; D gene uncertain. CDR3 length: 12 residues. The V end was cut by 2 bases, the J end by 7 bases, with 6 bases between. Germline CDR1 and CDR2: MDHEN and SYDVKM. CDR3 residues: CASSLRRNEQFF. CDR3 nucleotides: TGTGCCAGCAGTTTACGACGGAATGAGCAGTTCTTC.

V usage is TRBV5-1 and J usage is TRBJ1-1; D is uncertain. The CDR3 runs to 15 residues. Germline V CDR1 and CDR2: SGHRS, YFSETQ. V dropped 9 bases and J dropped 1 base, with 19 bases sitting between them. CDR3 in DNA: TGCGCCACCCGAATTTCCGGGGTTCAGAACACTGAAGCTTTCTTT. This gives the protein CATRISGVQNTEAFF.

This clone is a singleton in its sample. CDR3: CASSGSPLDEQFF. In DNA, the CDR3 is TGTGCCAGCAGTGGGAGTCCGCTCGATGAGCAGTTCTTC. The chain recombines TRBV2 with TRBJ2-1; no clear D gene. CDR1 and CDR2 (germline): SNHLY, FYNNEI. The CDR3 consists of 13 residues. V lost 4 bases to trimming and J lost 8 bases, with 12 bases between them.

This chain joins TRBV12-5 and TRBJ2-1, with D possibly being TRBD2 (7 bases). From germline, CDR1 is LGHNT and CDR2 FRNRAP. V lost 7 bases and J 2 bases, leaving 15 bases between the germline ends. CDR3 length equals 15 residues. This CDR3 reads CASVPGGGPYNEQFF. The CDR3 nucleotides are TGTGCTAGTGTCCCTGGGGGGGGCCCCTACAATGAGCAGTTCTTC.

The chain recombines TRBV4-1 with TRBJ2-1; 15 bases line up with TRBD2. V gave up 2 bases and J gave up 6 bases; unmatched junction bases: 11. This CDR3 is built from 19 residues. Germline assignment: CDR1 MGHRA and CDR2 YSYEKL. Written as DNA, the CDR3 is TGCGCCAGCAGCCAAACTAGGACTAGCGGGGGGGATAGATTCAATGAGCAGTTCTTC. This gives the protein CASSQTRTSGGDRFNEQFF.